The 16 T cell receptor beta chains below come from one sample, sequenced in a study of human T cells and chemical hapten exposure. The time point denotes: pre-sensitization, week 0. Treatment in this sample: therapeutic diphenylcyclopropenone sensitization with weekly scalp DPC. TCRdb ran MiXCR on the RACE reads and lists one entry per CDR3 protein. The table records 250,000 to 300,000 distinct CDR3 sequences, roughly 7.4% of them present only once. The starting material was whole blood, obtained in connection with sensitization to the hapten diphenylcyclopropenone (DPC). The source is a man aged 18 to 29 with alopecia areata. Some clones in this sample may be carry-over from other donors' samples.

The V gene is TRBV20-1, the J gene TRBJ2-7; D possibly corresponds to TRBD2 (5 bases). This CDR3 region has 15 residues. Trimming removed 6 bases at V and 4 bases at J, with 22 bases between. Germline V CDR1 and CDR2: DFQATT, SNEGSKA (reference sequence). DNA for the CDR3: TGCAGTGCAAAAAGTCATATGCAGGAGGCTTACGAGCAGTACTTC. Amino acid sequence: CSAKSHMQEAYEQYF.

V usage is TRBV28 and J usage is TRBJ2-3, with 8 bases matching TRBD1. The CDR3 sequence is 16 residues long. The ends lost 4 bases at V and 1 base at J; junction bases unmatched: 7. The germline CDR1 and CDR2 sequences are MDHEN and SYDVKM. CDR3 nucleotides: TGTGCCAGCAGTTCGGACAGGGTCGATGGCACAGATACGCAGTATTTT. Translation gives CASSSDRVDGTDTQYF.

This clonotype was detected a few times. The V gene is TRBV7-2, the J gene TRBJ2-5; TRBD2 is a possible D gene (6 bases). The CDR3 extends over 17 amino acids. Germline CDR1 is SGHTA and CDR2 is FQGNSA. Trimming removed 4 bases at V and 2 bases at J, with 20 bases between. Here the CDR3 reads CASSSSSRAGRQETQYF. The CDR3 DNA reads TGTGCCAGCAGCTCGAGCTCCCGGGCGGGACGACAAGAGACCCAGTACTTC.

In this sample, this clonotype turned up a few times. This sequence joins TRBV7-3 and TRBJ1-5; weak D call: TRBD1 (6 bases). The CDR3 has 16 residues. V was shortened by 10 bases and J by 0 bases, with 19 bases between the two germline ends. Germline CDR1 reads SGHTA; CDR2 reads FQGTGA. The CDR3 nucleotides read TGTGCCACCCGCCCTTCCGCAGGGGATAGCAATCAGCCCCAGCATTTT. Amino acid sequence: CATRPSAGDSNQPQHF.

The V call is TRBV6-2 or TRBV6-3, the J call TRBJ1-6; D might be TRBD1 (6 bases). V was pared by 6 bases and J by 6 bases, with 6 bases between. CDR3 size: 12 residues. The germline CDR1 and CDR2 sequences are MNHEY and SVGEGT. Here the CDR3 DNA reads TGTGCCAGCAGGGACAGTAATTCACCCCTCCACTTT. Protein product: CASRDSNSPLHF.

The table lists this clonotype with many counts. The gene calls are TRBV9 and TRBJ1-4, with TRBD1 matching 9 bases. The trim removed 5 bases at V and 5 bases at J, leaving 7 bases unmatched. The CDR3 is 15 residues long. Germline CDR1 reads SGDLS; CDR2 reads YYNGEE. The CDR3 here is CASSEQGAKNEKLFF. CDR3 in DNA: TGTGCCAGCAGTGAACAGGGGGCGAAGAATGAAAAACTGTTTTTT.

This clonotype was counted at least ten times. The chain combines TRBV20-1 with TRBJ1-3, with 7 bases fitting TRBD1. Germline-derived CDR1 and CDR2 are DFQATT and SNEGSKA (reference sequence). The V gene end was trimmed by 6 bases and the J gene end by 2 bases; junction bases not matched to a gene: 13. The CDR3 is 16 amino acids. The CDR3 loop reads CSAPQRGRDPGNTIYF. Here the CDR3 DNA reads TGCAGTGCCCCACAGAGGGGGCGAGATCCTGGAAACACCATATATTTT.

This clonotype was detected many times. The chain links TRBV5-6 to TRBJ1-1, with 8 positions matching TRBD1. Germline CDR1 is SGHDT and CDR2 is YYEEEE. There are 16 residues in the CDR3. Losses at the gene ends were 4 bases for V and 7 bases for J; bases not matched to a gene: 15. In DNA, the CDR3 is TGTGCCAGCAGCCTCGCAGGCCAGGGGGCGAAAAATGAAGCTTTCTTT. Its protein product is CASSLAGQGAKNEAFF.

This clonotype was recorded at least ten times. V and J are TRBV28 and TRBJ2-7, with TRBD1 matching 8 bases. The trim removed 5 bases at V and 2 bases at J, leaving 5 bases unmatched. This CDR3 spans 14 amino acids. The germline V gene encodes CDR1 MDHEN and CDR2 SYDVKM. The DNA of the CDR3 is TGTGCCAGCAGTGTCTCGGGACAGGCCTACGAGCAGTACTTC. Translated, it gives CASSVSGQAYEQYF.

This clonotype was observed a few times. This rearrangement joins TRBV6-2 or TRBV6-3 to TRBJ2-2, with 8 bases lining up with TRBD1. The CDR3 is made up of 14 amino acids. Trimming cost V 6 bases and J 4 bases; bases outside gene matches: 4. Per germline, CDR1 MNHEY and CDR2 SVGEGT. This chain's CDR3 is CASRGTGGTGELFF. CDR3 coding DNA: TGTGCCAGCAGAGGAACAGGGGGCACCGGGGAGCTGTTTTTT.

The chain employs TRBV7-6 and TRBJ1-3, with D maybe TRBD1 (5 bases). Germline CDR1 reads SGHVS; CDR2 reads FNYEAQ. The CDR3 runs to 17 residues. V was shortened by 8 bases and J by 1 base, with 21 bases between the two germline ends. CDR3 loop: CASWGGPRRASGNTIYF. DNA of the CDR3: TGTGCCAGCTGGGGGGGACCCCGAAGAGCATCTGGAAACACCATATATTTT.

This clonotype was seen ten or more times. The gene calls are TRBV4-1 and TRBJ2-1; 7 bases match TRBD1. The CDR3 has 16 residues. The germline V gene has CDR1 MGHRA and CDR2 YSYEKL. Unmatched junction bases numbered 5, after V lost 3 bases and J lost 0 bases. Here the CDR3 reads CASSQTQGPSYNEQFF. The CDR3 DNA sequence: TGCGCCAGCAGCCAGACACAGGGGCCCTCCTACAATGAGCAGTTCTTC.

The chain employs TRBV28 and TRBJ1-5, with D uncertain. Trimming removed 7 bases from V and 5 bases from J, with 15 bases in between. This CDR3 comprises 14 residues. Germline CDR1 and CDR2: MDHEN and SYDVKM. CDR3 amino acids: CASTLPEVDQPQHF. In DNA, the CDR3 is TGTGCCAGCACCCTACCTGAGGTCGATCAGCCCCAGCATTTT.

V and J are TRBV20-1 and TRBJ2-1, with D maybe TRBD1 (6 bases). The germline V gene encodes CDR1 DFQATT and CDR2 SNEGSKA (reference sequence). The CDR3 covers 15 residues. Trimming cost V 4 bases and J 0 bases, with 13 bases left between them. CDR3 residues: CSAIPDRSSYNEQFF. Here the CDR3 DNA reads TGCAGTGCTATCCCCGACAGGAGCTCCTACAATGAGCAGTTCTTC.

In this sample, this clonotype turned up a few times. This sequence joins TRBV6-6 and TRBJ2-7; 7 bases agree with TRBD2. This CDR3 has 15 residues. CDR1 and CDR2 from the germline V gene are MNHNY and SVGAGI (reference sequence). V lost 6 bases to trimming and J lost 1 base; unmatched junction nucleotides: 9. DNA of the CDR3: TGTGCCAGCAGGGACCGGGAGGACGGATCCTACGAGCAGTACTTC. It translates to CASRDREDGSYEQYF.

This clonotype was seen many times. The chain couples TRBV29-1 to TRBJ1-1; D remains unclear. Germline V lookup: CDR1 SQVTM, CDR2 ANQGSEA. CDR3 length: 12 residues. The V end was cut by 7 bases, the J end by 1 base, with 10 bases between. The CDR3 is CSARLWNTEAFF. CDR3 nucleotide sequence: TGCAGCGCCCGCCTCTGGAACACTGAAGCTTTCTTT. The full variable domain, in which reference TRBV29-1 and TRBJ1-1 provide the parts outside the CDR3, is SAVISQKPSRDICQRGTSLTIQCQVDSQVTMMFWYRQQPGQSLTLIATANQGSEATYESGFVIDKFPISRPNLTFSTLTVSNMSPEDSSIYLCSARLWNTEAFFGQGTRLTVV.